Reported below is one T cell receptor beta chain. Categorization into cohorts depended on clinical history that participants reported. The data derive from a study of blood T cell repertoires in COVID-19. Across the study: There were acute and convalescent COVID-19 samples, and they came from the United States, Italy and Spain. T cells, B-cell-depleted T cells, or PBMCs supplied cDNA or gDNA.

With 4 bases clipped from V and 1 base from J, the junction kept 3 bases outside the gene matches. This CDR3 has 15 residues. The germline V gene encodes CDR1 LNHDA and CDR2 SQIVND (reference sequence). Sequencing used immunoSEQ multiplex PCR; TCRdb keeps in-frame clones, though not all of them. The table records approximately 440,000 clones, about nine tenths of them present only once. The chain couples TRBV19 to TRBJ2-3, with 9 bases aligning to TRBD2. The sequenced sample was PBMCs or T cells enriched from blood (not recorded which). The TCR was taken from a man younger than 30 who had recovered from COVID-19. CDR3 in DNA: TGTGCCAGTAGTAGTTCTAGCGGGGGCACAGATACGCAGTATTTT. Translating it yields CASSSSSGGTDTQYF.